Each of the 11 T cell receptor beta chains below was sequenced from the same sample in a study of PD-L1 blockade in urothelial cancer. The data were produced by immunoSEQ multiplex PCR, yet TCRdb's version contains in-frame clones alone and is incomplete. Of approximately 38,000 clones listed, around 83% were seen once; the top ten hold roughly a sixth. The sample here was PBMCs, taken around atezolizumab (anti-PD-L1) treatment. The receptor set was obtained from a man aged 60 to 69 with urothelial cancer.

The chain carries TRBV28 and TRBJ1-5, with 7 bases identical to TRBD1. Germline trimming cut 4 bases from V and 0 bases from J; bases unmatched to any gene: 3. The germline V gene has CDR1 MDHEN and CDR2 SYDVKM. CDR3 length: 15 amino acids. The CDR3 DNA reads as TGTGCCAGCAGTTGGGGACAGCTTAGCAATCAGCCCCAGCATTTT. This gives the protein CASSWGQLSNQPQHF. Variable domain in full (rest from reference TRBV28 and TRBJ1-5): DVKVTQSSRYLVKRTGEKVFLECVQDMDHENMFWYRQDPGLGLRLIYFSYDVKMKEKGDIPEGYSVSREKKERFSLILESASTNQTSMYLCASSWGQLSNQPQHFGDGTRLSIL.

V gene TRBV27 combines with J gene TRBJ2-7, with 9 bases that match TRBD2. The CDR3 contains 20 residues. Germline trimming cut 2 bases from V and 0 bases from J; bases unmatched to any gene: 17. CDR1 is MNHEY and CDR2 is SMNVEV in the germline V gene (reference sequence). The CDR3 is CASSLGDITSGGKSSYEQYF. CDR3 nucleotide sequence: TGTGCCAGCAGTTTAGGCGACATAACGAGCGGGGGGAAAAGCTCCTACGAGCAGTACTTC.

This chain connects TRBV19 to TRBJ1-5; 8 bases fit TRBD1. V lost 0 bases and J lost 4; bases outside the gene matches: 2. The CDR3 is made up of 15 amino acids. Germline CDR1 is LNHDA and CDR2 is SQIVND (reference sequence). As DNA, the CDR3 is TGTGCCAGTAGTATAGAGGGGACAGGTAATCAGCCCCAGCATTTT. Translation gives CASSIEGTGNQPQHF.

This chain joins TRBV19 and TRBJ2-7, with a weak D call TRBD1 (5 bases). From germline, CDR1 is LNHDA and CDR2 SQIVND (reference sequence). CDR3 length: 15 amino acids. V lost 3 bases and J lost 2, with 14 bases in between. CDR3 in DNA: TGTGCCAGTAGTATGGGGCAGGGTGAAGCCTACGAGCAGTACTTC. Translating it yields CASSMGQGEAYEQYF. Complete variable domain (other parts from reference TRBV19 and TRBJ2-7): DGGITQSPKYLFRKEGQNVTLSCEQNLNHDAMYWYRQDPGQGLRLIYYSQIVNDFQKGDIAEGYSVSREKKESFPLTVTSAQKNPTAFYLCASSMGQGEAYEQYFGPGTRLTVT.

The rearrangement uses TRBV27 and TRBJ2-7; 8 bases align to TRBD1. Germline V CDR1 and CDR2: MNHEY, SMNVEV (reference sequence). The CDR3 is made up of 16 amino acids. J was trimmed by 7 bases and V by 3 bases; bases with no gene match: 14. CDR3 DNA sequence: TGTGCCAGCAGTTTCGGGGGCAGGGGGCCCTCGGGGGAGCAGTACTTC. Its protein is CASSFGGRGPSGEQYF.

The chain uses TRBV6-1 and TRBJ1-2; 7 bases line up with TRBD1. Germline lookup yields CDR1 MNHNS and CDR2 SASEGT. With V trimmed by 7 bases and J by 5 bases, 4 bases remained unmatched. This CDR3 is 12 amino acids long. For the CDR3, the DNA is TGTGCCAGCATCGGACAGGCGTATGGCTACACCTTC. Translated, it gives CASIGQAYGYTF.

This chain connects TRBV11-2 to TRBJ2-3, with a tentative D call TRBD2 (7 bases). The germline CDR1 and CDR2 sequences are SGHAT and FQNNGV. Trimming removed 4 bases at V and 0 bases at J, with 17 bases between. The CDR3 spans 17 residues. Here the CDR3 DNA reads TGTGCCAGCAGCTACCCCTTCCGGGGGGCCAGCACAGATACGCAGTATTTT. Translated: CASSYPFRGASTDTQYF.

V gene TRBV28 combines with J gene TRBJ1-6; D gene uncertain. There are 16 residues in the CDR3. With 0 bases removed from V and 0 bases from J, the gap between germline ends came to 6 bases. Looked up from germline, CDR1 is MDHEN and CDR2 is SYDVKM. The CDR3 DNA is TGTGCCAGCAGTTTATGGGAGAGCTCCTATAATTCACCCCTCCACTTT. It codes for CASSLWESSYNSPLHF.

The DNA for the CDR3 is TGTGCCAGCAAGGGGCAGAACACTGAAGCTTTCTTT. Its protein product is CASKGQNTEAFF. The chain is built from TRBV28 and TRBJ1-1, with D perhaps TRBD1 (5 bases). CDR3 length: 12 amino acids. Germline CDR1 MDHEN, CDR2 SYDVKM. V lost 7 bases to trimming and J lost 1 base, with 7 bases between them.

This chain uses TRBV10-1 with TRBJ1-6; D gene unclear. Germline V CDR1 and CDR2: WNHNN, SYGVQD (reference sequence). The CDR3 loop spans 13 amino acids. V shed 6 bases and J shed 8 bases, with 11 bases lying between them. CDR3 sequence (DNA): TGCGCCAGCAGCAACGGACTCTATTCACCCCTCCACTTT. It codes for CASSNGLYSPLHF.

The V gene is TRBV21-1, the J gene TRBJ2-1; TRBD1, the table's D call, lacks a check against the DNA. TRBV21-1 is described as a pseudogene. The CDR3 sequence is 16 residues long. The CDR3 region has the DNA TGTGCCAGCAGCAAAGAACCAGGGGGAGCCGCCAATGAGCAGTTCTTC. It codes for CASSKEPGGAANEQFF.